This T cell receptor beta chain was identified in a study of cytomegalovirus exposure and HLA in healthy donors. Findings and limits, study-wide: The study listed roughly 160 cytomegalovirus-associated TCR beta chains.

Sequencing used immunoSEQ multiplex PCR; TCRdb keeps in-frame clones, though not all of them. The data contain some 150,000 clones, roughly 90% of them seen just once; the ten biggest clones take up under 5%. The CDR3 sequence is 14 residues long. Germline CDR1 SGHRS, CDR2 YFSETQ. Trimming pared 6 bases from V and 1 base from J, leaving 10 bases between. Comment on this clone: Its antigen is unidentified.

This receptor was taken from a man aged 18 to 29 in good health and CMV-seropositive. The chain has TRBV5-1 and TRBJ2-2, with D possibly TRBD1 on 6 matching bases. The sequenced sample was PBMCs. CDR3 nucleotides: TGCGCCAGCACCGGGACATTGAACACCGGGGAGCTGTTTTTT. Protein product: CASTGTLNTGELFF.